This T cell receptor beta chain stems from a study of cytomegalovirus exposure and HLA in healthy donors. This CDR3 has 14 residues. Germline V CDR1 and CDR2: MNHNY, SVGAGI (reference sequence). Unmatched junction bases numbered 8, after V lost 8 bases and J lost 6 bases. Both 60 Vbeta primers and 13 Jbeta primers went into the PCR. TCRdb's table, derived via immunoSEQ multiplex PCR, lists solely in-frame clones and lacks some. The data hold some 140,000 clones, with around 79% observed a single time. The J gene is TRBJ2-1, the V gene TRBV6-6; 9 bases match TRBD1. Sequencing was carried out using PBMCs. This TCR came from a female donor in good health and CMV-seronegative. The CDR3 sequence is CASLTGQGSNEQFF. CDR3 nucleotide sequence: TGTGCCAGCCTTACTGGACAGGGGAGCAATGAGCAGTTCTTC.